The 26 T cell receptor beta chains listed next were all sequenced from one sample in a study of regulatory T cells in long-lasting Graves disease. The authors built TCR beta libraries using iRepertoire HTBI primers and Arm-PCR of CDR3 regions. MiXCR, applied by TCRdb to the multiplex PCR reads, yields one record per CDR3 protein. The profile covers about 450,000 distinct CDR3 sequences, with 14% appearing a single time and under 20% taken by the ten largest. The time point was: newly diagnosed GD, antithyroid drugs for less than 3 months. RNA from PBMCs was the source of the TCR library. The sample also formed part of further work on T cells in Graves' hyperthyroidism and ophthalmopathy.

The sequenced sample was peripheral blood mononuclear cells (PBMCs), obtained at new diagnosis, from a patient treated with antithyroid drugs. These receptors all stem from a woman in her 50s with Graves disease.

This clonotype was picked up many times. The chain recombines TRBV7-9 with TRBJ2-7; unclear D gene. The germline V gene encodes CDR1 SEHNR and CDR2 FQNEAQ (reference sequence). V was trimmed by 1 base and J by 6 bases, leaving 7 bases between them. This CDR3 is 12 amino acids long. CDR3 protein: CASSLGWPEQYF. DNA of the CDR3: TGTGCCAGCAGCTTAGGCTGGCCCGAGCAGTACTTC.

As regards this clonotype: A much larger clone differs from this one at a single base, so this may be a read error. The chain joins TRBV11-2 to TRBJ1-1; no firm D call. Germline lookup yields CDR1 SGHAT and CDR2 FQNNGV. V was clipped by 4 bases and J by 4 bases, with 10 bases between them. CDR3 length: 13 amino acids. CDR3 nucleotides: TGTGCCAGCAGCTCCCAGGCAGTCACTGAAGCTTTCTTT. Its translation: CASSSQAVTEAFF.

This clonotype occurred many times. V and J are TRBV2 and TRBJ2-1; D perhaps matches TRBD2 (6 bases). Germline assignment: CDR1 SNHLY and CDR2 FYNNEI. Trimming took 6 bases from V and 10 from J, leaving 10 bases between them. CDR3 length: 11 residues. The CDR3 DNA reads as TGTGCCAGCAGGGGGGGTTGGGAGCAGTTCTTC. It specifies CASRGGWEQFF.

The chain recombines TRBV6-2 or TRBV6-3 with TRBJ2-3, with D perhaps TRBD2 (6 bases). Trimming shortened V by 4 bases and J by 5 bases, and 10 bases separated the two germline ends. CDR3 length: 13 amino acids. The germline V gene encodes CDR1 MNHEY and CDR2 SVGEGT. Written as DNA, the CDR3 is TGTGCCAGCAGTTCACTAGCTTTAGATACGCAGTATTTT. Amino acid sequence: CASSSLALDTQYF.

This clonotype was picked up many times. J is TRBJ2-5 and V is TRBV20-1; TRBD1 matches at 10 bases. The ends lost 6 bases at V and 5 bases at J; junction bases unmatched: 3. This CDR3 comprises 12 residues. CDR1 and CDR2 from the germline V gene are DFQATT and SNEGSKA (reference sequence). CDR3 in DNA: TGCAGTGCCCTGGGACAGGGGGAGACCCAGTACTTC. Amino acids: CSALGQGETQYF.

This chain connects TRBV2 to TRBJ2-3, with D possibly TRBD2 on 6 matching bases. Trimming stripped 7 bases from V and 5 bases from J, with 13 bases between. The CDR3 extends over 13 amino acids. Germline assignment: CDR1 SNHLY and CDR2 FYNNEI. The CDR3 spells CASNIAVGDTQYF. The CDR3 DNA follows: TGTGCCAGCAATATAGCGGTGGGAGATACGCAGTATTTT.

The chain combines TRBV18 with TRBJ2-4; D remains ambiguous. Trimming took off 0 bases at V and 7 bases at J, with 10 bases between the two ends. CDR1 is KGHSH and CDR2 is LQKENI in the germline V gene. The CDR3 spans 14 residues. The DNA of the CDR3 is TGTGCCAGCTCACCACCGGCAGGTCTGAACATTCAGTACTTC. Encoded protein: CASSPPAGLNIQYF.

V gene TRBV29-1 combines with J gene TRBJ2-3; TRBD1 or TRBD2 may be the D gene (5 bases each). The CDR3 is 14 amino acids. V was cut by 7 bases and J by 5 bases, with 19 bases left in between. CDR1 SQVTM and CDR2 ANQGSEA come from the germline V gene. Here the CDR3 DNA reads TGCAGCGCCTGCACTGAGGGGCACGGAGATACGCAGTATTTT. Translating gives CSACTEGHGDTQYF.

Many counts were recorded for this clonotype. The rearrangement joins TRBV20-1 to TRBJ2-7, with D maybe TRBD1 (6 bases). V lost 0 bases and J 5 bases, leaving 20 bases between the germline ends. CDR3 size: 16 residues. Looked up from germline, CDR1 is DFQATT and CDR2 is SNEGSKA (reference sequence). CDR3 bases: TGCAGTGCTAGAGATCTTCTACAGGGAAAGACAGACGAGCAGTACTTC. Translation gives CSARDLLQGKTDEQYF.

This clonotype was observed a few times. The chain recombines TRBV7-8 with TRBJ1-3, with 7 bases identical to TRBD1. Germline-derived CDR1 and CDR2 are SGHVS and FQNEAQ. The CDR3 is 16 amino acids. V gave up 4 bases and J gave up 2 bases; unmatched junction bases: 8. CDR3 in amino acids: CASSSHPDRAGNTIYF. CDR3 in DNA: TGTGCCAGCAGCTCCCACCCCGACAGGGCTGGAAACACCATATATTTT.

The chain is built from TRBV7-9 and TRBJ2-5; TRBD2 agrees at 14 bases. Germline CDR1 is SEHNR and CDR2 is FQNEAQ (reference sequence). After removal of 5 bases from V and 5 bases from J, the junction contained 7 bases not matched to a gene. This CDR3 region has 16 residues. The CDR3 region has the DNA TGTGCCAGCAGCCCGACTAGCGGGAGGGCCGGCGAGACCCAGTACTTC. It specifies CASSPTSGRAGETQYF.

This clonotype was detected many times. V and J are TRBV7-9 and TRBJ2-7; no firm D call. The germline V gene has CDR1 SEHNR and CDR2 FQNEAQ (reference sequence). The CDR3 loop spans 14 amino acids. The V end lost 8 bases, the J end lost 0 bases, and 14 bases lay between the germline ends. The CDR3: CASAGAYLSYEQYF. In nucleotides, the CDR3 is TGTGCCAGCGCCGGTGCGTACCTCTCCTACGAGCAGTACTTC.

The genes are TRBV20-1 and TRBJ1-5; 8 bases fit TRBD1. J was trimmed by 8 bases and V by 5 bases; bases with no gene match: 11. Per the germline V gene, CDR1 is DFQATT and CDR2 is SNEGSKA (reference sequence). The CDR3 has 14 amino acids. This CDR3 reads CSALPQGALEPQHF. CDR3 nucleotides: TGCAGTGCTCTGCCGCAGGGGGCATTGGAGCCCCAGCATTTT.

V usage is TRBV13 and J usage is TRBJ2-5, with 10 bases lining up with TRBD1. Trimming cost V 3 bases and J 3 bases; bases outside gene matches: 4. Looked up from germline, CDR1 is PRHDT and CDR2 is FYEKMQ (reference sequence). CDR3 size: 15 residues. CDR3 DNA sequence: TGTGCCAGCAGCTTCTCCGGGACAGGGGAAGAGACCCAGTACTTC. It yields the protein CASSFSGTGEETQYF.

The chain recombines TRBV4-1 with TRBJ1-4; perhaps TRBD1 as D (6 bases). The CDR3 covers 16 residues. Trimming cost V 1 base and J 5 bases, with 14 bases left between them. Germline V gene lookup returns CDR1 MGHRA and CDR2 YSYEKL. CDR3 bases: TGCGCCAGCAGCCAAGTCACGGGGGCTAAAAATGAAAAACTGTTTTTT. It yields the protein CASSQVTGAKNEKLFF.

The table lists this clonotype with many counts. The rearrangement links TRBV14 to TRBJ2-1; D may be TRBD1 (5 bases). The CDR3 loop spans 17 amino acids. With 4 bases removed from V and 4 bases from J, the gap between germline ends came to 20 bases. From germline, CDR1 is SGHDN and CDR2 FVKESK. The CDR3 loop is CASSPMTVPTPYNEQFF. The CDR3 DNA reads TGTGCCAGCAGCCCGATGACAGTCCCAACCCCATACAATGAGCAGTTCTTC.

Ten or more counts support this clonotype. The genes are TRBV2 and TRBJ1-6, with no clear D. The ends were cut back, 2 bases at V and 6 bases at J, with 8 bases in the middle. CDR3 length: 14 amino acids. Germline CDR1 is SNHLY and CDR2 is FYNNEI. CDR3 DNA sequence: TGTGCCAGCAGTGAACGGACTGGTAATTCACCCCTCCACTTT. It yields the protein CASSERTGNSPLHF.

In this sample, this clonotype turned up many times. This chain links TRBV25-1 with TRBJ2-3; 13 bases are a match to TRBD2. The CDR3 is 16 residues long. Losses at the gene ends were 4 bases for V and 4 bases for J; bases not matched to a gene: 5. CDR1 and CDR2 (germline): MGHDK, SYGVNS. DNA of the CDR3: TGTGCCAGCAGTGCACTAGCGGGAGGGTTTCCAGATACGCAGTATTTT. Translated, it gives CASSALAGGFPDTQYF.

The table lists this clonotype with many counts. This chain connects TRBV7-2 to TRBJ2-1; D is unclear. The CDR3 has 16 residues. Between the trimmed V and J ends, which lost 1 base and 1 base, there was a span of 11 bases. The germline gives CDR1 SGHTA, CDR2 FQGNSA. The CDR3 nucleotides are TGTGCCAGCAGCTTAGAAGTCAGCAGTTCCTACAATGAGCAGTTCTTC. It codes for CASSLEVSSSYNEQFF.

The chain links TRBV19 to TRBJ2-2; tentative D call: TRBD1 (5 bases). V was cut by 3 bases and J by 4 bases, with 12 bases left in between. The CDR3 spans 15 residues. CDR1 and CDR2 (germline): LNHDA, SQIVND (reference sequence). CDR3 in amino acids: CASSIDDSLTGELFF. In DNA, the CDR3 is TGTGCCAGTAGTATCGATGACAGCCTCACCGGGGAGCTGTTTTTT. Full variable domain (rest looked up from reference TRBV19 and TRBJ2-2): DGGITQSPKYLFRKEGQNVTLSCEQNLNHDAMYWYRQDPGQGLRLIYYSQIVNDFQKGDIAEGYSVSREKKESFPLTVTSAQKNPTAFYLCASSIDDSLTGELFFGEGSRLTVL.

The sample holds a few counts of this clonotype. The chain combines TRBV14 with TRBJ2-3, with TRBD2 matching 8 bases. Germline V CDR1 and CDR2: SGHDN, FVKESK. The V gene end was trimmed by 1 base and the J gene end by 1 base; junction bases not matched to a gene: 1. The CDR3 has 15 residues. For the CDR3, the DNA is TGTGCCAGCAGCCAAGTACTAGCGGGCACAGATACGCAGTATTTT. As protein: CASSQVLAGTDTQYF.

At least ten counts were recorded for this clonotype. This chain joins TRBV18 and TRBJ2-5; D gene ambiguous. This CDR3 has 12 residues. V lost 0 bases to trimming and J lost 5 bases, with 4 bases between them. Germline CDR1 is KGHSH and CDR2 is LQKENI. This CDR3 is CASSPPLETQYF. The CDR3 nucleotides read TGTGCCAGCTCACCACCCCTCGAGACCCAGTACTTC. Filled out from reference TRBV18 and TRBJ2-5, the complete variable domain reads NAGVMQNPRHLVRRRGQEARLRCSPMKGHSHVYWYRQLPEEGLKFMVYLQKENIIDESGMPKERFSAEFPKEGPSILRIQQVVRGDSAAYFCASSPPLETQYFGPGTRLLVL.

This clonotype appeared many times. The chain recombines TRBV12-3 or TRBV12-4 with TRBJ2-1; D is unresolved. Trimming took off 0 bases at V and 7 bases at J, with 16 bases between the two ends. This CDR3 spans 16 amino acids. The CDR3 nucleotides read TGTGCCAGCAGTTTAGCGACGGACCGTGGTTGGAATGAGCAGTTCTTC. This sequence encodes CASSLATDRGWNEQFF.

The V call is TRBV28, the J call TRBJ1-2; 10 bases align to TRBD1. Per germline, CDR1 MDHEN and CDR2 SYDVKM. V lost 2 bases and J lost 11; bases outside the gene matches: 5. The CDR3 is 13 residues long. CDR3 sequence reads: CASSLGTGVVYTF. CDR3 sequence (DNA): TGTGCCAGCAGTTTAGGGACAGGGGTGGTGTACACCTTC.

This clonotype was counted between two and nine times. This chain links TRBV19 with TRBJ1-2; 8 bases are a match to TRBD1. Looked up from germline, CDR1 is LNHDA and CDR2 is SQIVND (reference sequence). After removal of 0 bases from V and 5 bases from J, the junction contained 5 bases not matched to a gene. The CDR3 length is 15 residues. The DNA for the CDR3 is TGTGCCAGTAGTATAGAGAGGACAGGGAGTTATGGCTACACCTTC. Its protein product is CASSIERTGSYGYTF.

A note on this clonotype: A much larger clone is a single base away; this may be a read error. This sequence joins TRBV7-9 and TRBJ2-3; perhaps D is TRBD1 or TRBD2 (5 bases each). The J call is uncertain, as TRBJ2-1 better fits the DNA end. CDR1 is SEHNR and CDR2 is FQNEAQ in the germline V gene (reference sequence). The CDR3 covers 14 residues. The CDR3 sequence: CASSLPGPSYEQFF. The CDR3 region has the DNA TGTGCCAGCAGCTTACCGGGACCCAGCTACGAGCAGTTCTTC.